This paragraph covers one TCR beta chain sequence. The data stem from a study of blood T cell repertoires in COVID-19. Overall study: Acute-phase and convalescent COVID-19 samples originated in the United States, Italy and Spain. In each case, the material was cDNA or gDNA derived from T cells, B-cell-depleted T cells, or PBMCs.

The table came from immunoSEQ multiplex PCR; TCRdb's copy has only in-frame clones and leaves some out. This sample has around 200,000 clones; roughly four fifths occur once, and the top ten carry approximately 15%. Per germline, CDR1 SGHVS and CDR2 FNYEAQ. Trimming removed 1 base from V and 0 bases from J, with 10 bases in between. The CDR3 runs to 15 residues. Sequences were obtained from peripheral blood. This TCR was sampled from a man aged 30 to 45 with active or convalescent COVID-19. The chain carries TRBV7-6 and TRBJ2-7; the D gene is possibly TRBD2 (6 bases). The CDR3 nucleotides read TGTGCCAGCAGCTTAGATGGCGGGACCTCCTACGAGCAGTACTTC. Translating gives CASSLDGGTSYEQYF.